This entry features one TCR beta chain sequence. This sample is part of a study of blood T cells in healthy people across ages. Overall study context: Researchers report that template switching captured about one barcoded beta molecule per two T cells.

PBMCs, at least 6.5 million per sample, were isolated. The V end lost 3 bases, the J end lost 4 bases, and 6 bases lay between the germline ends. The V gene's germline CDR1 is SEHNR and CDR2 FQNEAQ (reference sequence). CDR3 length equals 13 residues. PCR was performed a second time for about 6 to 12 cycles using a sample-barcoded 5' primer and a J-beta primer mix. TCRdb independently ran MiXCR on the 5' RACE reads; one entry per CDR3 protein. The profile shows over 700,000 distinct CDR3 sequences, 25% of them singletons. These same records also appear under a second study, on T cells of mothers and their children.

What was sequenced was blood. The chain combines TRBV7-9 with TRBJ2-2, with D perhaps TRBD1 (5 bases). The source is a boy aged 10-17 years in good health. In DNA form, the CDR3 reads TGTGCCAGCAGCTTCGACAGCACCGGGGAGCTGTTTTTT. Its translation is CASSFDSTGELFF.